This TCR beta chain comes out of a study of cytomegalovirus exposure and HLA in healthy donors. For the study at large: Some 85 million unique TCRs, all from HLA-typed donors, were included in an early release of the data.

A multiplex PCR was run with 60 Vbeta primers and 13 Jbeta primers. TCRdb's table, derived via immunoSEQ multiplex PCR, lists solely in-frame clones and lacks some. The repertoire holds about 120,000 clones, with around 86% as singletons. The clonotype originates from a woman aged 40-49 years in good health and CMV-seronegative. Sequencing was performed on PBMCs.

The CDR3 reads CASSQDLIASGANVLTF. CDR3 DNA: TGCGCCAGCAGCCAAGATTTGATAGCCTCTGGGGCCAACGTCCTGACTTTC. The gene calls are TRBV4-3 and TRBJ2-6; D is undetermined. Per the germline V gene, CDR1 is LGHNA and CDR2 is YSLEER. The V end was cut by 0 bases, the J end by 0 bases, with 9 bases between. CDR3 size: 17 residues.